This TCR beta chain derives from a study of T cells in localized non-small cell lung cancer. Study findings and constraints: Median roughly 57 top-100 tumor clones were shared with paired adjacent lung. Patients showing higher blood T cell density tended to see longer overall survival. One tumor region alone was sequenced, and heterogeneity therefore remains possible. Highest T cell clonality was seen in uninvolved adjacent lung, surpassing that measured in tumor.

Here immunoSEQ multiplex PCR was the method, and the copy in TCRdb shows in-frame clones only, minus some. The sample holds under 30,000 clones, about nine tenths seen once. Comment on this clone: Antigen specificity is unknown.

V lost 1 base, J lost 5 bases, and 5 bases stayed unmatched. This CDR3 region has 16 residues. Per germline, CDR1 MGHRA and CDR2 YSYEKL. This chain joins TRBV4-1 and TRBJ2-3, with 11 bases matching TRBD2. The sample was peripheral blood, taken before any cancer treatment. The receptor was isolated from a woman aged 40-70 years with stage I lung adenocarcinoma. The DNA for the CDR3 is TGCGCCAGCAGCCAAGTCACTAGCGGGAGTAAAGATACGCAGTATTTT. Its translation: CASSQVTSGSKDTQYF.